The 6 T cell receptor beta chains below all came from one sample that was sequenced in a study of OX40 agonist ivuxolimab in advanced cancers. Libraries were constructed by the immunoSEQ multiplex PCR assay. What TCRdb holds here is the immuneACCESS table cut down to in-frame rearrangements. Part of the clones is not present; checked against another copy, under half of the missing clones reflect an unresolved V gene, and the others are unexplained. The sample table lists about 61,000 clones, approximately 77% of them with a count of one. The top ten clones comprise under 0.65% of the sample. Sequences were derived from CD4+ or CD8+ T cells sorted from blood, sampled in a trial of the OX40 agonist ivuxolimab. The receptors derive from an adult with an advanced solid tumor such as melanoma, head and neck, liver or kidney cancer.

V usage is TRBV7-8 and J usage is TRBJ1-1; D ambiguous. The V and J ends lost 7 bases and 0 bases respectively, with 15 bases between them. The CDR3 has 15 residues. The germline gives CDR1 SGHVS, CDR2 FQNEAQ. CDR3 loop: CASTNLFSMNTEAFF. CDR3 nucleotides: TGTGCCAGCACGAATCTGTTTTCGATGAACACTGAAGCTTTCTTT.

The chain couples TRBV11-2 to TRBJ2-2; D gene unclear. Germline values: CDR1 SGHAT, CDR2 FQNNGV. The V gene lost 0 bases and the J gene lost 7 bases, with 18 bases spanning the gap. This CDR3 region has 17 residues. The CDR3 sequence: CASSLDPPEVSDGELFF. CDR3 sequence (DNA): TGTGCCAGCAGCTTAGATCCCCCAGAAGTATCGGACGGGGAGCTGTTTTTT.

The chain couples TRBV4-2 to TRBJ1-4; D perhaps matches TRBD1 (5 bases). With 6 bases removed from V and 3 bases from J, the gap between germline ends came to 8 bases. Germline V gene lookup returns CDR1 LGHNA and CDR2 YNFKEQ. This CDR3 has 13 amino acids. CDR3 amino acids: CASRRQSNEKLFF. The CDR3, as DNA: TGTGCCAGCAGACGACAGTCTAATGAAAAACTGTTTTTT.

The chain joins TRBV15 to TRBJ1-6; 8 bases line up with TRBD1. Germline V lookup: CDR1 LNHNV, CDR2 YYDKDF (reference sequence). The CDR3 covers 14 residues. The V gene end was trimmed by 3 bases and the J gene end by 13 bases; junction bases not matched to a gene: 8. CDR3 loop: CATSRDGQGGPLHF. The CDR3 DNA sequence: TGTGCCACCAGCAGGGACGGACAGGGAGGGCCCCTCCACTTT.

V gene TRBV6-1 combines with J gene TRBJ2-4, with no clear D. The germline gives CDR1 MNHNS, CDR2 SASEGT. Between the trimmed V and J ends, which lost 6 bases and 8 bases, there was a span of 5 bases. The CDR3 length is 10 residues. Written as DNA, the CDR3 is TGTGCCAGCAGAAGGGACATTCAGTACTTC. As protein: CASRRDIQYF.

DNA for the CDR3: TGTGCCAGCAGCCCGGGGGGCGAGCAGTACTTC. This codes for CASSPGGEQYF. The chain has TRBV11-2 and TRBJ2-7, with 7 bases identical to TRBD2. V dropped 5 bases and J dropped 6; count of bases not matched to a gene: 1. Germline CDR1 and CDR2: SGHAT and FQNNGV. This CDR3 is 11 amino acids long.